What follows are 21 T cell receptor beta chains derived from one specimen sequenced in a study of T cell repertoires in cytomegalovirus infection. TCRdb called the reads again in MiXCR, with one record for every CDR3 protein. The table lists roughly 920,000 distinct CDR3 sequences, around 32% of them singletons. For these TCRs, the target antigens are not known. Material: cultured CD8+ T cells from PBMCs, obtained from culture after CMV antigen stimulation. The receptors come from a human donor in good health (CMV status not recorded). Some clones in this sample may be carry-over from other donors' samples.

V gene TRBV6-5 combines with J gene TRBJ1-1, with D tentatively TRBD1 (6 bases). The CDR3 loop spans 17 amino acids. The ends were cut back, 0 bases at V and 3 bases at J, with 17 bases in the middle. CDR1 MNHEY and CDR2 SVGAGI come from the germline V gene. The CDR3 DNA is TGTGCCAGCAGTTACTCGAGGGGGGTGGGGTCCCACACTGAAGCTTTCTTT. Protein product: CASSYSRGVGSHTEAFF.

This clonotype has more than one count but fewer than ten. The V call is TRBV4-1, the J call TRBJ1-2; the D gene is possibly TRBD1 (6 bases). There are 16 residues in the CDR3. Germline V gene data show CDR1 as MGHRA and CDR2 as YSYEKL. The V gene lost 1 base and the J gene lost 6 bases, with 18 bases spanning the gap. The CDR3: CASSQAGTGAADGYTF. The CDR3 DNA is TGCGCCAGCAGCCAAGCGGGGACGGGGGCGGCCGATGGCTACACCTTC.

This clonotype has a handful of counts. The chain recombines TRBV6-8 with TRBJ2-2; 7 bases fit TRBD2. The CDR3 length is 17 residues. After removal of 0 bases from V and 0 bases from J, the junction contained 4 bases not matched to a gene. In germline, CDR1 is MNHGY, CDR2 SAAAGT. The CDR3 region has the DNA TGTGCCAGCAGTTACTCTACGGGGGGAACGAACACCGGGGAGCTGTTTTTT. Residues: CASSYSTGGTNTGELFF.

The chain employs TRBV7-8 and TRBJ2-1; 7 bases align to TRBD2. V was pared by 4 bases and J by 5 bases, with 5 bases of the junction left unmatched. CDR3 length: 14 amino acids. Germline values: CDR1 SGHVS, CDR2 FQNEAQ. The CDR3 reads CASSWGGDDNEQFF. The CDR3 DNA is TGTGCCAGCAGCTGGGGGGGGGACGACAATGAGCAGTTCTTC. Together with reference TRBV7-8 and TRBJ2-1, the CDR3 gives the full variable domain: GAGVSQSPRYKVAKRGQDVALRCDPISGHVSLFWYQQALGQGPEFLTYFQNEAQLDKSGLPSDRFFAERPEGSVSTLKIQRTQQEDSAVYLCASSWGGDDNEQFFGPGTRLTVL.

V is TRBV18 and J is TRBJ1-5, with TRBD1 matching over 8 bases. This CDR3 contains 16 residues. V shed 3 bases and J 5 bases; nucleotides not matched to a gene: 9. Germline lookup yields CDR1 KGHSH and CDR2 LQKENI. CDR3 nucleotide sequence: TGTGCCAGCTCACCCTATGGACAGGGTGATTATCAGCCCCAGCATTTT. Amino acids: CASSPYGQGDYQPQHF.

The CDR3 region has the DNA TGTGCCAGCCCGGGACAGTCTTTCAATGAGCAGTTCTTC. Amino acids: CASPGQSFNEQFF. V is TRBV2 and J is TRBJ2-1; 7 bases map to TRBD1. CDR1 is SNHLY and CDR2 is FYNNEI in the germline V gene. After removal of 8 bases from V and 6 bases from J, the junction contained 7 bases not matched to a gene. The CDR3 is made up of 13 amino acids.

V is TRBV20-1 and J is TRBJ2-3, with 7 bases identical to TRBD1. Per germline, CDR1 DFQATT and CDR2 SNEGSKA (reference sequence). The CDR3 extends over 15 amino acids. Trimming cost V 2 bases and J 2 bases; bases outside gene matches: 7. The CDR3 here is CSARPDREITDTQYF. The CDR3 region has the DNA TGCAGTGCTAGACCCGACAGGGAGATCACAGATACGCAGTATTTT.

The sample holds a few counts of this clonotype. V usage is TRBV6-2 or TRBV6-3 and J usage is TRBJ1-1; D not resolved. This CDR3 has 11 residues. CDR1 is MNHEY and CDR2 is SVGEGT in the germline V gene. Trimming took off 2 bases at V and 6 bases at J, with 4 bases between the two ends. CDR3 nucleotides: TGTGCCAGCAGTTACGCCGCTGAAGCTTTCTTT. Residues: CASSYAAEAFF.

V usage is TRBV6-5 and J usage is TRBJ1-2, with D perhaps matching TRBD1 (6 bases). CDR1 and CDR2 (germline): MNHEY, SVGAGI. V gave up 3 bases and J gave up 5 bases, with 19 bases separating them. CDR3 length: 16 amino acids. For the CDR3, the DNA is TGTGCCAGCAGTTATAGTCGGAGGGGGTCGGGGTATGGCTACACCTTC. This sequence encodes CASSYSRRGSGYGYTF.

This chain joins TRBV6-2 or TRBV6-3 and TRBJ1-1, with D tentatively TRBD1 (6 bases). The V gene's germline CDR1 is MNHEY and CDR2 SVGEGT. The V end was cut by 2 bases, the J end by 3 bases, with 22 bases between. CDR3 length equals 18 residues. CDR3 amino acids: CASSYPIISDSRDTEAFF. The CDR3 coding sequence is TGTGCCAGCAGTTACCCTATAATATCGGACAGCAGAGACACTGAAGCTTTCTTT.

The chain joins TRBV20-1 to TRBJ2-4; 9 bases are shared with TRBD2. The CDR3 covers 17 residues. Trimming at V came to 4 bases and at J to 10 bases, leaving 20 bases not matched to a gene. Looked up from germline, CDR1 is DFQATT and CDR2 is SNEGSKA (reference sequence). CDR3 amino acids: CSANNAGGIRGSPIQYF. For the CDR3, the DNA is TGCAGTGCTAATAATGCGGGGGGGATCCGCGGGTCCCCTATTCAGTACTTC.

The chain has TRBV7-8 and TRBJ1-2; TRBD1 matches at 8 bases. The CDR3 sequence is 14 residues long. The V segment lost 2 bases and the J segment 6 bases; nucleotides outside the gene matches: 5. CDR1 is SGHVS and CDR2 is FQNEAQ in the germline V gene. The CDR3 protein is CASSLNGQGDGYTF. In nucleotides, the CDR3 is TGTGCCAGCAGCTTAAACGGACAGGGTGATGGCTACACCTTC.

This clonotype was counted only a few times. The chain is built from TRBV6-2 or TRBV6-3 and TRBJ2-1; 8 positions agree with TRBD2. The CDR3 is made up of 14 amino acids. CDR1 and CDR2 from the germline V gene are MNHEY and SVGEGT. The V and J ends lost 7 bases and 7 bases, in that order; junction bases with no gene match: 9. Written as DNA, the CDR3 is TGTGCCAGCATCCGAAGCGGGGGAATGAATGAGCAGTTCTTC. It specifies CASIRSGGMNEQFF.

This clonotype has a handful of counts. This chain connects TRBV12-3 or TRBV12-4 to TRBJ2-5; the match to TRBD2 covers 11 bases. The CDR3 is made up of 15 amino acids. With V trimmed by 5 bases and J by 1 base, 3 bases remained unmatched. CDR3 coding DNA: TGTGCCAGCAGTGGACTAGCGGGTCGCCAAGAGACCCAGTACTTC. Encoded protein: CASSGLAGRQETQYF.

In its sample, this clonotype was seen a few times. For the CDR3, the DNA is TGTGCCAGTAGTGAGGCTTATAGCTATGGCTACACCTTC. It encodes CASSEAYSYGYTF. This chain joins TRBV19 and TRBJ1-2; no clear D. This CDR3 is 13 amino acids long. Germline CDR1 is LNHDA and CDR2 is SQIVND (reference sequence). Trimming left V 5 bases short and J 4 bases short, with 11 bases between.

V gene TRBV6-5 combines with J gene TRBJ1-6; a weak D match, TRBD1 (5 bases). V was shortened by 6 bases and J by 1 base, with 10 bases between the two germline ends. The germline gives CDR1 MNHEY, CDR2 SVGAGI. The CDR3 has 15 amino acids. CDR3 in amino acids: CASRAGRSYNSPLHF. CDR3 bases: TGTGCCAGCAGAGCGGGACGTTCCTATAATTCACCCCTCCACTTT.

The CDR3 spells CASSGPTDFSYNEQFF. The CDR3 DNA sequence: TGTGCCAGTAGTGGCCCGACAGACTTCTCCTACAATGAGCAGTTCTTC. The chain couples TRBV19 to TRBJ2-1; D is perhaps TRBD1 (5 bases). This CDR3 comprises 16 residues. Trimming removed 5 bases from V and 0 bases from J, with 14 bases in between. CDR1 and CDR2 (germline): LNHDA, SQIVND (reference sequence).

This clonotype was detected ten times or more. The chain links TRBV7-8 to TRBJ2-5, with D maybe TRBD2 (6 bases). V was shortened by 4 bases and J by 3 bases, with 15 bases between the two germline ends. Germline lookup yields CDR1 SGHVS and CDR2 FQNEAQ. The CDR3 has 15 residues. CDR3 sequence (DNA): TGTGCCAGCAGCTCGACCTCGTGGAGGGAAGAGACCCAGTACTTC. Protein product: CASSSTSWREETQYF.

The chain combines TRBV6-8 with TRBJ1-5; possibly TRBD1 for D (5 bases). The CDR3 extends over 14 amino acids. V was clipped by 5 bases and J by 8 bases, with 16 bases between them. Germline V CDR1 and CDR2: MNHGY, SAAAGT. As DNA, the CDR3 is TGTGCCAGCAGTGACAGAGTAGCAATCGAGCCCCAGCATTTT. Protein sequence: CASSDRVAIEPQHF.

This clonotype has only a few counts. The chain couples TRBV5-4 to TRBJ2-1; a possible D gene is TRBD2 (6 bases). CDR1 and CDR2 from the germline V gene are SGHNT and YYREEE (reference sequence). This CDR3 is 15 amino acids long. Trimming stripped 2 bases from V and 2 bases from J, with 11 bases between. CDR3 loop: CASSLRREAYNEQFF. CDR3 DNA sequence: TGTGCCAGCAGCTTAAGGAGGGAGGCCTACAATGAGCAGTTCTTC.

The chain joins TRBV7-3 to TRBJ1-2, with 7 nucleotides matching TRBD1. In germline, CDR1 is SGHTA, CDR2 FQGTGA. With V trimmed by 1 base and J by 12 bases, 17 bases remained unmatched. The CDR3 runs 16 residues. Written as DNA, the CDR3 is TGTGCCAGCAGCTTAATCGATAGAGGGACAGAGGATGACCACACCTTC. Its protein is CASSLIDRGTEDDHTF.